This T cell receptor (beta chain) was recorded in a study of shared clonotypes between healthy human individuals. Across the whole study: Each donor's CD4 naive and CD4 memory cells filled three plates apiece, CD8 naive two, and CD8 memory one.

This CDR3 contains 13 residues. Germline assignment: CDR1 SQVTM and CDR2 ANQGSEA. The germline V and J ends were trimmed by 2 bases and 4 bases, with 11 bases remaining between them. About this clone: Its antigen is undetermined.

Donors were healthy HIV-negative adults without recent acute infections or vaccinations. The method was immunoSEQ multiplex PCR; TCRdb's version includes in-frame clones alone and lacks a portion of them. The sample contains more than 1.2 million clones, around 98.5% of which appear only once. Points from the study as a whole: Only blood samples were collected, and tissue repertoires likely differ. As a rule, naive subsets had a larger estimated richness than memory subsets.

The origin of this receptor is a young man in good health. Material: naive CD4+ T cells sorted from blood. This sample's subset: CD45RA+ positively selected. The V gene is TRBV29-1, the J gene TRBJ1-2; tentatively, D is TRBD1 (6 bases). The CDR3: CSVETDRAYGYTF. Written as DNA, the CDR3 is TGCAGCGTTGAAACGGACAGAGCCTATGGCTACACCTTC.